This T cell receptor beta chain is from a study of Graves' ophthalmopathy and Graves' hyperthyroidism. Findings and caveats of the study: Blood also carried most expanded thyroid clonotypes exceeding 0.001 frequency. Ophthalmopathy progression prediction by the model yielded a sensitivity of about 68% and a specificity of under 80%.

Trimming removed 4 bases at V and 4 bases at J, with 14 bases between. The CDR3 totals 14 residues. Looked up from germline, CDR1 is SGHRS and CDR2 is YFSETQ. Patients were excluded if they had other autoimmune diseases or uncontrolled infections, and likewise if pregnancy or lactation applied. Orbital computed tomography and thyroid ultrasound, along with TRAb, serum thyroxine and clinical symptoms, underpinned diagnosis. As regards this clonotype: The antigen is unknown.

RNA transcripts provided the template for amplifying TCR beta CDR3 regions. In the first round, RT-PCR was carried out with HTBI primers, and a multiplex PCR formed the second round. TCRdb reanalysed the multiplex PCR reads using MiXCR and keeps one entry per CDR3 protein. This table holds about 550,000 distinct CDR3 sequences, 35% to 40% found once. What was sequenced was peripheral blood or thyroid tissue (not recorded which). The sequence was collected from an adult man with Graves' hyperthyroidism. The V call is TRBV5-1, the J call TRBJ1-1; no clear D. The CDR3 region is CASSDFAGGTEAFF. The CDR3 DNA reads TGCGCCAGCAGCGACTTTGCAGGCGGCACTGAAGCTTTCTTT.